This TCR beta chain stems from a study of tumor-infiltrating lymphocytes in oesophageal squamous cell carcinoma. With 5 bases removed from V and 0 bases from J, the gap between germline ends came to 5 bases. Germline V gene data show CDR1 as SGHTA and CDR2 as FQGNSA. The CDR3 is 14 amino acids. One entry per CDR3 protein results from TCRdb running MiXCR on the PCR reads. Of around 13,000 distinct CDR3 sequences listed, over 50% are singletons. Sequencing used esophageal tumor tissue. The chain couples TRBV7-2 to TRBJ2-6, with D maybe TRBD2 (5 bases). This TCR came from a female donor with esophageal squamous cell carcinoma. DNA for the CDR3: TGTGCCAGCAGCCGGGACTCTGGGGCCAACGTCCTGACTTTC. It codes for CASSRDSGANVLTF.